These 32 T cell receptor beta chains were all obtained from the same sample, sequenced in a study of CD8 T cells in ankylosing spondylitis. These receptors have no known antigen. TCRdb ran MiXCR on the 5' RACE reads and lists one entry per CDR3 protein. The data hold about 800,000 distinct CDR3 sequences, with approximately 12% observed a single time. Whole-study findings and limits: Seemingly characteristic of ankylosing spondylitis blood was a TCR beta motif consisting of roughly 8 highly homologous variants.

The sample consisted of blood, either unsorted or a sorted T cell fraction (not recorded which). Receptors originate from a male donor with ankylosing spondylitis.

This clonotype was found a few times. The chain is built from TRBV4-2 and TRBJ2-2, with D possibly called TRBD1 or TRBD2 (5 bases each). V was shortened by 4 bases and J by 6 bases, with 18 bases between the two germline ends. This CDR3 has 16 amino acids. The V gene's germline CDR1 is LGHNA and CDR2 YNFKEQ. The CDR3 reads CASSPRDQRIAGELFF. CDR3 sequence (DNA): TGTGCCAGCAGCCCCAGGGACCAGAGGATCGCCGGGGAGCTGTTTTTT.

This clonotype turned up a few times. The chain recombines TRBV19 with TRBJ1-4; perhaps TRBD1 as D (6 bases). This CDR3 has 17 amino acids. Germline V gene lookup returns CDR1 LNHDA and CDR2 SQIVND (reference sequence). Between the trimmed V and J ends, which lost 3 bases and 8 bases, there was a span of 22 bases. The CDR3 spells CASSMGAGFASEEKLFF. CDR3 coding DNA: TGTGCCAGTAGTATGGGGGCGGGGTTCGCAAGTGAGGAAAAACTGTTTTTT.

This clonotype was seen a handful of times. This chain joins TRBV12-3 or TRBV12-4 and TRBJ1-2; TRBD1 matches at 10 bases. The CDR3 extends over 16 amino acids. With V trimmed by 4 bases and J by 4 bases, 9 bases remained unmatched. The CDR3 protein is CASSSPSRDRGYGYTF. CDR3 nucleotide sequence: TGTGCCAGCAGTTCCCCCTCCCGGGACAGGGGCTATGGCTACACCTTC.

CDR3 DNA: TGCAGTGCTCCACCCACATTGCTCGGGGAGACCCAGTACTTC. It translates to CSAPPTLLGETQYF. The gene calls are TRBV20-1 and TRBJ2-5; no reliable D call. V was clipped by 5 bases and J by 5 bases, with 18 bases between them. CDR3 length equals 14 residues. Germline CDR1 reads DFQATT; CDR2 reads SNEGSKA (reference sequence).

This clonotype was detected a few times. The chain joins TRBV29-1 to TRBJ2-1; D tentatively fits TRBD1 or TRBD2 (6 bases each). CDR1 is SQVTM, CDR2 ANQGSEA, per germline. CDR3 length: 13 amino acids. The V end was cut by 7 bases, the J end by 10 bases, with 20 bases between. In nucleotides, the CDR3 is TGCAGCGAACGCAGGGTGGGGGGCCTAGAGCAGTTCTTC. Its protein is CSERRVGGLEQFF.

There are many counts of this clonotype. The chain has TRBV27 and TRBJ2-1; D possibly matches TRBD1 or TRBD2 (5 bases each). The CDR3 has 16 amino acids. V gave up 5 bases and J gave up 11 bases, with 25 bases separating them. Germline-derived CDR1 and CDR2 are MNHEY and SMNVEV (reference sequence). The CDR3 nucleotides are TGTGCCAGCAGTGTTGGGGGAAGGGGACCTACAATGAAGCAGTTCTTC. This encodes CASSVGGRGPTMKQFF.

This clonotype was seen a few times. In DNA form, the CDR3 reads TGCGCCAGCAGCTTGGATACAGCTAACTATGGCTACACCTTC. Amino acids: CASSLDTANYGYTF. The chain uses TRBV5-1 and TRBJ1-2; D call uncertain. This CDR3 contains 14 residues. The germline V gene encodes CDR1 SGHRS and CDR2 YFSETQ. V lost 0 bases and J 0 bases, leaving 6 bases between the germline ends.

This chain links TRBV7-2 with TRBJ2-5; possible D gene TRBD2, 5 bases. CDR3 length equals 16 residues. CDR1 SGHTA and CDR2 FQGNSA come from the germline V gene. V gave up 1 base and J gave up 1 base, with 13 bases separating them. CDR3 DNA: TGTGCCAGCAGCTTAGGATCTAGGGCGGGCCAAGAGACCCAGTACTTC. This encodes CASSLGSRAGQETQYF.

The V gene is TRBV6-1, the J gene TRBJ2-3; D ambiguous. This CDR3 has 15 residues. Between the trimmed V and J ends, which lost 2 bases and 3 bases, there was a span of 12 bases. Germline V gives CDR1 MNHNS, CDR2 SASEGT. The CDR3 spells CASSELFFPTDTQYF. The DNA of the CDR3 is TGTGCCAGCAGTGAACTATTTTTCCCTACAGATACGCAGTATTTT.

The chain is built from TRBV2 and TRBJ2-5; TRBD1 matches 8 bases. Germline V gives CDR1 SNHLY, CDR2 FYNNEI. V lost 8 bases, J lost 4 bases, and 9 bases stayed unmatched. CDR3 length equals 14 residues. In DNA, the CDR3 is TGTGCCAGCGCTTTCCTACAGGGGGGAGAGACCCAGTACTTC. As protein: CASAFLQGGETQYF.

The chain carries TRBV10-3 and TRBJ2-2; TRBD1 or TRBD2 may be the D gene (5 bases each). V lost 0 bases and J lost 4, with 12 bases in between. Germline V CDR1 and CDR2: ENHRY, SYGVKD. This CDR3 contains 16 residues. CDR3 in DNA: TGTGCCATCAGTGAGTCGATGAGGGGAAGCACCGGGGAGCTGTTTTTT. It specifies CAISESMRGSTGELFF.

This clonotype showed up just a few times. J is TRBJ1-4 and V is TRBV5-1; 8 nucleotides match TRBD1. Looked up from germline, CDR1 is SGHRS and CDR2 is YFSETQ. The CDR3 runs 15 residues. Unmatched junction bases numbered 8, after V lost 4 bases and J lost 6 bases. CDR3 DNA sequence: TGCGCCAGCAGCGCCCTCGGGACAGGCGATGAAAAACTGTTTTTT. This encodes CASSALGTGDEKLFF.

V is TRBV3-1 and J is TRBJ1-1, with 7 bases fitting TRBD1. Trimming at V came to 1 base and at J to 1 base, leaving 9 bases not matched to a gene. The CDR3 runs to 17 residues. CDR1 is LGHDT, CDR2 YNNKEL, per germline (reference sequence). Here the CDR3 DNA reads TGTGCCAGCAGCCAAGTATGGAGGGGGCGCAGGAACACTGAAGCTTTCTTT. This sequence encodes CASSQVWRGRRNTEAFF.

In its sample, this clonotype was seen a few times. The chain couples TRBV12-3 or TRBV12-4 to TRBJ2-2, with TRBD1 matching over 10 bases. V was clipped by 2 bases and J by 7 bases; unmatched bases: 7. The length of the CDR3 is 16 residues. For the CDR3, the DNA is TGTGCCAGCAGTTTATCGGGACAGGGGATTTTCGGGGAGCTGTTTTTT. It is translated as CASSLSGQGIFGELFF.

This clonotype was detected many times. V and J are TRBV29-1 and TRBJ2-3; D is unresolved. Trimming took 3 bases from V and 2 from J, leaving 9 bases between them. The CDR3 runs 13 residues. Germline-derived CDR1 and CDR2 are SQVTM and ANQGSEA. CDR3 in amino acids: CSVDPPFTDTQYF. The CDR3 DNA follows: TGCAGCGTTGACCCCCCATTCACAGATACGCAGTATTTT.

The V call is TRBV27, the J call TRBJ2-6; 7 bases are a match to TRBD1. Germline-derived CDR1 and CDR2 are MNHEY and SMNVEV (reference sequence). CDR3 size: 15 residues. V dropped 8 bases and J dropped 2; count of bases not matched to a gene: 6. DNA for the CDR3: TGTGCCAGCGGAATCCAGGGGGCTGGGGCCAACGTCCTGACTTTC. Its protein is CASGIQGAGANVLTF.

In its sample, this clonotype was seen a few times. The rearrangement uses TRBV20-1 and TRBJ1-5; 8 nucleotides line up with TRBD1. Germline V gene data show CDR1 as DFQATT and CDR2 as SNEGSKA (reference sequence). The CDR3 has 15 residues. With 4 bases clipped from V and 5 bases from J, the junction kept 10 bases outside the gene matches. DNA of the CDR3: TGCAGTGCTATTGGAGACAGGGGCGGCGATCAGCCCCAGCATTTT. Translated, it gives CSAIGDRGGDQPQHF.

The chain combines TRBV12-3 or TRBV12-4 with TRBJ1-1; D not certain. Trimming stripped 6 bases from V and 4 bases from J, with 12 bases between. This CDR3 contains 13 residues. The CDR3 reads CASSPTEITEAFF. The CDR3 DNA reads TGTGCCAGCAGCCCTACAGAGATCACTGAAGCTTTCTTT.

The chain carries TRBV7-6 and TRBJ2-2, with 9 nucleotides matching TRBD2. CDR3 length: 16 residues. The V segment lost 3 bases and the J segment 3 bases; nucleotides outside the gene matches: 5. From germline, CDR1 is SGHVS and CDR2 FNYEAQ. CDR3 coding DNA: TGTGCCAGCAGCTTTCGAGCGGGAGGATACACCGGGGAGCTGTTTTTT. Encoded protein: CASSFRAGGYTGELFF.

The sample holds a few counts of this clonotype. The rearrangement joins TRBV16 to TRBJ1-5; a weak D match, TRBD1 (6 bases). The CDR3 is 15 residues long. Trimming pared 2 bases from V and 6 bases from J, leaving 14 bases between. Germline loops: CDR1 KGHSY, CDR2 FQNENV. CDR3 nucleotides: TGTGCCAGCAGCCAAATAAGGGGGGCGGGTCAGCCCCAGCATTTT. This encodes CASSQIRGAGQPQHF.

This clonotype was counted only a few times. The chain has TRBV6-2 or TRBV6-3 and TRBJ2-7; 8 positions match TRBD1. This CDR3 is 15 amino acids long. V dropped 5 bases and J dropped 3; count of bases not matched to a gene: 9. Germline CDR1 reads MNHEY; CDR2 reads SVGEGT. The CDR3 sequence is CASSLKDREFYEQYF. CDR3 nucleotide sequence: TGTGCCAGCAGTCTGAAGGACAGGGAGTTCTACGAGCAGTACTTC.

This clonotype turned up a few times. The gene calls are TRBV18 and TRBJ2-2; no definite D call. Germline CDR1 reads KGHSH; CDR2 reads LQKENI. There are 15 residues in the CDR3. The V end lost 0 bases, the J end lost 3 bases, and 8 bases lay between the germline ends. CDR3 loop: CASSPPGLYTGELFF. In nucleotides, the CDR3 is TGTGCCAGCTCACCACCAGGGTTGTACACCGGGGAGCTGTTTTTT. The full variable domain, its missing parts supplied by reference TRBV18 and TRBJ2-2, is NAGVMQNPRHLVRRRGQEARLRCSPMKGHSHVYWYRQLPEEGLKFMVYLQKENIIDESGMPKERFSAEFPKEGPSILRIQQVVRGDSAAYFCASSPPGLYTGELFFGEGSRLTVL.

This clonotype appeared a few times. The genes are TRBV7-2 and TRBJ1-2, with 8 nucleotides matching TRBD1. CDR1 SGHTA and CDR2 FQGNSA come from the germline V gene. This CDR3 has 14 amino acids. The ends lost 7 bases at V and 2 bases at J; junction bases unmatched: 6. CDR3 region: CASTLQGGNYGYTF. Here the CDR3 DNA reads TGTGCCAGCACCCTACAGGGGGGGAACTATGGCTACACCTTC.

This clonotype has just a few counts. The chain recombines TRBV5-1 with TRBJ2-1, with a tentative D call TRBD2 (6 bases). The CDR3 loop spans 14 amino acids. CDR1 SGHRS and CDR2 YFSETQ come from the germline V gene. Trimming left V 1 base short and J 7 bases short, with 12 bases between. The CDR3 bases are TGCGCCAGCAGCTTGACGGGAGAGTGGAATGAGCAGTTCTTC. Its protein is CASSLTGEWNEQFF. Supplemented by reference TRBV5-1 and TRBJ2-1, the full variable domain reads KAGVTQTPRYLIKTRGQQVTLSCSPISGHRSVSWYQQTPGQGLQFLFEYFSETQRNKGNFPGRFSGRQFSNSRSEMNVSTLELGDSALYLCASSLTGEWNEQFFGPGTRLTVL.

In its sample, this clonotype was seen a few times. The chain recombines TRBV15 with TRBJ1-5; the match to TRBD1 covers 9 bases. V lost 8 bases and J lost 3; bases outside the gene matches: 5. From germline, CDR1 is LNHNV and CDR2 YYDKDF (reference sequence). CDR3 length equals 14 residues. In DNA form, the CDR3 reads TGTGCCACCCGGACAGGGGAGGTCAATCAGCCCCAGCATTTT. Translated, it gives CATRTGEVNQPQHF.

Comment on this clonotype: This may arise from a read error, as a much more abundant clone is one base away. This chain connects TRBV10-3 to TRBJ2-7; D perhaps matches TRBD2 (6 bases). Germline-derived CDR1 and CDR2 are ENHRY and SYGVKD. The CDR3 spans 13 residues. CDR3 sequence (DNA): TGTGCCATCAGTGCGGGAGATAGGTACGATCAGTACTTC. Protein sequence: CAISAGDRYDQYF.

In this sample, this clonotype turned up many times. The rearrangement joins TRBV20-1 to TRBJ2-5; possible D gene TRBD2, 6 bases. This CDR3 has 18 residues. Between the trimmed V and J ends, which lost 0 bases and 2 bases, there was a span of 22 bases. Germline V lookup: CDR1 DFQATT, CDR2 SNEGSKA (reference sequence). In DNA form, the CDR3 reads TGCAGTGCTAGAGACTGGCCGAGGATCTCGCGGGGTCAAGAGACCCAGTACTTC. It yields the protein CSARDWPRISRGQETQYF.

This clonotype was observed at least ten times. The chain employs TRBV29-1 and TRBJ2-1; TRBD2 matches 13 bases. The germline V gene encodes CDR1 SQVTM and CDR2 ANQGSEA. After removal of 8 bases from V and 7 bases from J, the junction contained 8 bases not matched to a gene. The CDR3 totals 14 residues. CDR3 nucleotides: TGCAGCAACTTACTAGCGGGAGGGCCGAATGAGCAGTTCTTC. Translating it yields CSNLLAGGPNEQFF.

The rearrangement uses TRBV11-2 and TRBJ2-3, with D possibly TRBD1 on 6 matching bases. The CDR3 has 16 residues. Trimming stripped 1 base from V and 2 bases from J, with 13 bases between. In germline, CDR1 is SGHAT, CDR2 FQNNGV. In DNA, the CDR3 is TGTGCCAGCAGCTTAGTAACAGGGTTCAACACAGATACGCAGTATTTT. Its translation is CASSLVTGFNTDTQYF. The full variable domain, completed using reference TRBV11-2 and TRBJ2-3, is EAGVAQSPRYKIIEKRQSVAFWCNPISGHATLYWYQQILGQGPKLLIQFQNNGVVDDSQLPKDRFSAERLKGVDSTLKIQPAKLEDSAVYLCASSLVTGFNTDTQYFGPGTRLTVL.

This clonotype was detected a few times. J is TRBJ2-2 and V is TRBV20-1, with 9 bases fitting TRBD1. CDR1 and CDR2 from the germline V gene are DFQATT and SNEGSKA (reference sequence). The ends lost 5 bases at V and 0 bases at J; junction bases unmatched: 1. CDR3 length: 14 amino acids. CDR3 DNA: TGCAGTGCTTGGGACAGGGCGAACACCGGGGAGCTGTTTTTT. Translating it yields CSAWDRANTGELFF.

The chain joins TRBV20-1 to TRBJ2-1; a weak D match, TRBD2 (7 bases). Germline loops: CDR1 DFQATT, CDR2 SNEGSKA (reference sequence). Trimming took 1 base from V and 7 from J, leaving 17 bases between them. This CDR3 contains 15 residues. The CDR3 sequence: CSARGWRGGLNEQFF. The CDR3 nucleotides read TGCAGTGCTAGAGGATGGAGGGGGGGATTAAATGAGCAGTTCTTC.

This clonotype was seen more than once but under ten times. The chain is built from TRBV24-1 and TRBJ2-5; D is tentatively TRBD1 or TRBD2 (5 bases each). CDR1 KGHDR and CDR2 SFDVKD come from the germline V gene. Trimming left V 3 bases short and J 5 bases short, with 21 bases between. This CDR3 region has 17 residues. CDR3 bases: TGTGCCACCAGTGATGATGGGACCGAAAGGGGCTCGGAGACCCAGTACTTC. Its protein product is CATSDDGTERGSETQYF.